The 19 T cell receptor beta chains reported below all come from one sample, sequenced in a study of T cell repertoires in aging, cancer and after chemotherapy. Peripheral blood genomic DNA, not sorted cells or RNA, was the template. A mixed TRB-A/B primer pool amplified rearranged TRB by multiplex touch-down PCR. TCRdb reanalysed the multiplex PCR reads using MiXCR and keeps one entry per CDR3 protein. The sample includes approximately 9,700 distinct CDR3 sequences, 30% to 45% of them seen just once. The material sequenced was blood. The receptors were sampled from a human donor in good health.

The CDR3: CASSLGYPGGNSPLHF. The CDR3 DNA sequence: TGTGCCAGCAGCTTGGGGTATCCTGGGGGCAATTCACCCCTCCACTTT. The V call is TRBV5-4, the J call TRBJ1-6; tentative D call: TRBD1 (6 bases). Germline V gene lookup returns CDR1 SGHNT and CDR2 YYREEE (reference sequence). V gave up 0 bases and J gave up 7 bases, with 14 bases separating them. This CDR3 spans 16 amino acids. Filled out from reference TRBV5-4 and TRBJ1-6, the complete variable domain reads ETGVTQSPTHLIKTRGQQVTLRCSSQSGHNTVSWYQQALGQGPQFIFQYYREEENGRGNFPPRFSGLQFPNYSSELNVNALELDDSALYLCASSLGYPGGNSPLHFGNGTRLTVT.

This clonotype is a singleton in its sample. With a much larger clone just one base away, this may be a read error. The rearrangement links TRBV29-1 to TRBJ2-5; D gene ambiguous. This CDR3 has 14 residues. V was clipped by 4 bases and J by 2 bases, with 14 bases between them. CDR1 is SQVTM, CDR2 ANQGSEA, per germline. CDR3 sequence (DNA): TGCAGCGTTGTAGATCAAACTACACAAGAGACCCAGTACTTC. It encodes CSVVDQTTQETQYF.

The chain combines TRBV29-1 with TRBJ2-3, with a tentative D call TRBD1 (6 bases). This CDR3 is built from 13 residues. Trimming stripped 8 bases from V and 2 bases from J, with 14 bases between. From germline, CDR1 is SQVTM and CDR2 ANQGSEA. In nucleotides, the CDR3 is TGCAGCCCTGCAGGGACATTCACAGATACGCAGTATTTT. Its translation is CSPAGTFTDTQYF.

The rearrangement links TRBV12-3 or TRBV12-4 to TRBJ1-5; D gene uncertain. The V gene lost 4 bases and the J gene lost 3 bases, with 13 bases spanning the gap. The CDR3 has 15 residues. The CDR3 DNA reads TGTGCCAGCAGTTCGATGGACGGGAACAATCAGCCCCAGCATTTT. It encodes CASSSMDGNNQPQHF.

This sequence joins TRBV6-6 and TRBJ2-3; no clear D. In germline, CDR1 is MNHNY, CDR2 SVGAGI (reference sequence). Trimming pared 6 bases from V and 4 bases from J, leaving 11 bases between. The CDR3 runs to 13 residues. Written as DNA, the CDR3 is TGTGCCAGCAGCCCTCCTTCCTCAGATACGCAGTATTTT. Its protein is CASSPPSSDTQYF.

V usage is TRBV6-5 and J usage is TRBJ1-5, with D perhaps matching TRBD1 (5 bases). CDR3 length equals 16 residues. Germline V gives CDR1 MNHEY, CDR2 SVGAGI. V was cut by 6 bases and J by 2 bases, with 17 bases left in between. CDR3 sequence (DNA): TGTGCCAGCAGCCCCAATGGGGGTTATGGCAATCAGCCCCAGCATTTT. Residues: CASSPNGGYGNQPQHF.

The gene calls are TRBV24-1 and TRBJ2-1, with 7 nucleotides matching TRBD2. The V and J ends lost 3 bases and 4 bases, in that order; junction bases with no gene match: 5. This CDR3 spans 15 amino acids. CDR1 is KGHDR, CDR2 SFDVKD, per germline. The CDR3 loop is CATSDPSGYYNEQFF. The CDR3, as DNA: TGTGCCACCAGTGATCCTAGCGGATATTACAATGAGCAGTTCTTC.

J is TRBJ2-1 and V is TRBV6-1, with a weak D call TRBD2 (6 bases). The ends were cut back, 8 bases at V and 5 bases at J, with 16 bases in the middle. CDR3 length equals 14 residues. Germline loops: CDR1 MNHNS, CDR2 SASEGT. The CDR3 here is CASWGDLGNNEQFF. The CDR3 nucleotides are TGTGCCAGCTGGGGGGACCTTGGGAACAATGAGCAGTTCTTC.

The rearrangement uses TRBV6-2 or TRBV6-3 and TRBJ2-1; possible D gene TRBD2, 6 bases. The CDR3 has 14 residues. Germline-derived CDR1 and CDR2 are MNHEY and SVGEGT. The V end lost 2 bases, the J end lost 15 bases, and 20 bases lay between the germline ends. CDR3 nucleotides: TGTGCCAGCAGTTACCAGCCCGGGGCGGGGCTATGGTTCTTC. Its protein is CASSYQPGAGLWFF.

The V and J genes are TRBV5-6 and TRBJ2-7; the D gene is possibly TRBD2 (5 bases). The CDR3 length is 17 residues. The V end was cut by 0 bases, the J end by 3 bases, with 19 bases between. From germline, CDR1 is SGHDT and CDR2 YYEEEE. The CDR3 here is CASSLAAAGRSSYEQYF. Here the CDR3 DNA reads TGTGCCAGCAGCTTGGCGGCGGCGGGCCGGAGTAGCTACGAGCAGTACTTC.

The V and J genes are TRBV6-2 or TRBV6-3 and TRBJ2-1; 9 positions match TRBD2. CDR1 MNHEY and CDR2 SVGEGT come from the germline V gene. V trimming: 4 bases; J trimming: 15 bases; junction bases outside the gene matches: 10. The CDR3 totals 13 residues. The CDR3 here is CASSFQPGTSPFF. CDR3 coding DNA: TGTGCCAGCAGTTTCCAGCCGGGGACTAGCCCGTTCTTC.

CDR3 in amino acids: CASSTLDGLSSYEQYF. The CDR3 nucleotides are TGTGCCAGCAGTACGCTAGACGGACTAAGCTCCTACGAGCAGTACTTC. V gene TRBV27 combines with J gene TRBJ2-7; D is perhaps TRBD2 (6 bases). This CDR3 is 16 amino acids long. V was trimmed by 5 bases and J by 0 bases, leaving 17 bases between them. CDR1 is MNHEY, CDR2 SMNVEV, per germline (reference sequence).

This clonotype was detected only a few times. This chain connects TRBV27 to TRBJ2-5; D remains ambiguous. CDR1 MNHEY and CDR2 SMNVEV come from the germline V gene (reference sequence). The CDR3 covers 12 residues. V was clipped by 3 bases and J by 1 base, with 3 bases between them. This CDR3 is CASSFPQETQYF. The CDR3 coding sequence is TGTGCCAGCAGTTTCCCCCAAGAGACCCAGTACTTC.

The J gene is TRBJ2-3, the V gene TRBV6-2 or TRBV6-3; TRBD2 might be the D (5 bases). The CDR3 extends over 13 amino acids. Germline CDR1 reads MNHEY; CDR2 reads SVGEGT. V lost 10 bases and J 0 bases, leaving 11 bases between the germline ends. The CDR3 spells CATARGSTDTQYF. CDR3 coding DNA: TGTGCCACCGCACGGGGTAGCACAGATACGCAGTATTTT.

By its share, this clonotype is medium-sized. The rearrangement uses TRBV29-1 and TRBJ2-3; no clear D. The germline CDR1 and CDR2 sequences are SQVTM and ANQGSEA. Trimming stripped 4 bases from V and 2 bases from J, with 7 bases between. The CDR3 extends over 12 amino acids. CDR3 residues: CSVVPLTDTQYF. The CDR3 bases are TGCAGCGTTGTTCCCCTCACAGATACGCAGTATTTT.

This clonotype was observed a few times. The gene calls are TRBV12-3 or TRBV12-4 and TRBJ2-5; D remains ambiguous. The germline V and J ends were trimmed by 5 bases and 5 bases, with 9 bases remaining between them. The CDR3 extends over 12 amino acids. The CDR3 reads CASSDPGETQYF. CDR3 bases: TGTGCCAGCAGTGACCCCGGGGAGACCCAGTACTTC.

Within the sample, this clonotype is medium-sized. The chain employs TRBV29-1 and TRBJ2-3, with D perhaps TRBD1 (5 bases). The germline V gene encodes CDR1 SQVTM and CDR2 ANQGSEA. The CDR3 has 15 amino acids. V dropped 1 base and J dropped 0 bases, with 11 bases sitting between them. CDR3 coding DNA: TGCAGCGTTGAAGGGACACTCTCTAGCACAGATACGCAGTATTTT. Its translation is CSVEGTLSSTDTQYF.

This clonotype ranks as medium-sized. The J gene is TRBJ2-3, the V gene TRBV29-1, with 7 positions matching TRBD2. The J segment lost 1 base and the V segment lost 0 bases, leaving 4 bases of the junction unmatched. Per the germline V gene, CDR1 is SQVTM and CDR2 is ANQGSEA. This CDR3 has 15 residues. CDR3 sequence (DNA): TGCAGCGTTGAAGAGCGGGCGGGAGGCACAGATACGCAGTATTTT. It codes for CSVEERAGGTDTQYF.

This clonotype rates as medium-sized. This rearrangement joins TRBV29-1 to TRBJ2-7; D remains unclear. Germline V gives CDR1 SQVTM, CDR2 ANQGSEA. Trimming pared 7 bases from V and 5 bases from J, leaving 18 bases between. The CDR3 covers 13 residues. The CDR3 sequence is CSATPMGPNEQYF. The CDR3 nucleotides read TGCAGCGCCACACCCATGGGCCCAAACGAGCAGTACTTC.